The T cell receptor (beta chain) under discussion was sequenced for a study of OX40 agonist ivuxolimab in advanced cancers. Context from the whole study: Ivuxolimab was a fully human IgG2 agonistic monoclonal antibody targeting the costimulatory receptor OX40 (CD134). Intravenous ivuxolimab was administered to patients every 2 weeks at six dose levels: 0.01, 0.1, 0.3, 1.5, 3 and 10 mg/kg. Among the roughly 52 dose-escalation patients, around 19 had hepatocellular carcinoma, roughly 15 melanoma, 9 renal cell carcinoma and 9 head and neck cancer. A male proportion of 82.7% and a mean age of approximately 60 years, ranging from 23 to 79, were recorded for the dose-escalation cohort. Prior anti-PD-1, anti-PD-L1 or anti-CTLA-4 therapy was permitted, and 30% to 50% of dose-escalation patients had received checkpoint inhibitors. Partial responses occurred in three dose-escalation patients: two with cutaneous melanoma and one with hepatocellular carcinoma. The purpose of peripheral TCRbeta sequencing was to test whether ivuxolimab changed TCR sequence diversity and led to clonal T-cell expansion. The monotherapy dose-escalation portion (N of about 47 patients) of the phase I ivuxolimab trial is reported in the paper.

From the germline V gene, CDR1 is SGHRS and CDR2 is YFSETQ. The CDR3 sequence holds 13 residues, the cysteine and phenylalanine included. Only the CDR3 part of the read is kept: 39 bases, read in frame from the first base. The V and J ends are trimmed by 2 bases and 2 bases, leaving 7 bases between them. For sequencing of the TCRbeta CDR3 region, genomic DNA was extracted from the sorted cells. The immunoSEQ Assay was used for sequencing of TCRbeta CDR3 regions. The immuneACCESS repertoire file appears here via TCRdb, limited to in-frame rearrangements. These files lack a portion of the clones; in checked studies, under half of the deficit traces to unresolved V genes, and the cause of the others is not known. Within this sample are over 50,000 clones, with 70% to 90% of them counted one time only. 15% to 20% of the sample belongs to the ten largest clones. Comments on this clone: No antigen is known for it. No base-level quality is on record; no much larger clone is a single base apart.

Broader findings and caveats from the paper: Low levels of normalized T-cell clonal expansion were also seen in some nonresponding patients. In partial responders in the 0.1-3.0 mg/kg groups, normalized peripheral clonal expansion was found to be among the lowest, especially among CD8+ T cells. On average, CD8+ T cells showed more expanded clones than CD4+ T cells after ivuxolimab. Which antigens the clonally expanded peripheral T cells were specific for was not determined. At doses of 0.1 to 3.0 mg/kg, clonal expansion of both CD4+ and CD8+ blood T cells was observed from baseline to week 6.

Patients with a history of autoimmune disease or receiving systemic immunosuppression were excluded from the trial. Peripheral blood for TCR sequencing was collected from all dose cohorts at baseline, on cycle 4 day 1, and on cycle 7 day 1. Samples came from an open-label, multicenter, first-in-human phase I dose-escalation trial of ivuxolimab. Adults with locally advanced or metastatic melanoma, renal cell, hepatocellular, or head and neck squamous cell carcinoma were enrolled in the trial. CD4+ and CD8+ T cells were sorted separately from peripheral blood before TCR sequencing. The chain joins TRBV5-1 to TRBJ1-2; the D gene cannot be resolved reliably. The source material was CD4+ or CD8+ T cells sorted from blood, sampled in a trial of the OX40 agonist ivuxolimab. The source of this sequence is an adult with an advanced solid tumor such as melanoma, head and neck, liver or kidney cancer. The sequenced DNA is TGCGCCAGCAGCTTCGAGGAAAACTATGGCTACACCTTC. Translated, this is CASSFEENYGYTF. Outside the CDR3, residues come from the reference TRBV5-1 and TRBJ1-2 proteins, so the full variable domain is: KAGVTQTPRYLIKTRGQQVTLSCSPISGHRSVSWYQQTPGQGLQFLFEYFSETQRNKGNFPGRFSGRQFSNSRSEMNVSTLELGDSALYLCASSFEENYGYTFGSGTRLTVV.